What follows is one T cell receptor (beta chain) and its context. Its antigen is unidentified. Trimming took 6 bases from V and 1 from J; bases not matched to a gene: 7. The germline CDR1 and CDR2 sequences are SQVTM and ANQGSEA. This CDR3 spans 16 amino acids. Measured with immunoSEQ multiplex PCR; TCRdb has only the in-frame clones, and not every one. The sample yields 1.5 million to 1.9 million clones, 95% to 99% seen once. The sample comes from a study of shared clonotypes between healthy human individuals. Broader study findings: Sampling covered nothing but blood. Tissue TCR repertoires likely differ from those found in blood.

Adults of Caucasian background living in Nashville, Tennessee made up all donors. CD45RA-negative memory and CD45RA+ naive subsets were split from the CD4+ cells. The sample was naive CD4+ T cells sorted from blood. Subset defined: CD45RA+ positively selected. The TCR comes from a man aged 25-45 years in good health. The V gene is TRBV29-1, the J gene TRBJ2-2; 11 bases map to TRBD2. The CDR3 DNA is TGCAGCGTAGCCGGGACTAGCGGTAGGAACACCGGGGAGCTGTTTTTT. This sequence encodes CSVAGTSGRNTGELFF.